This entry is about one TCR beta chain. Original handling: By means of reference gene primer amplification, nucleated cell counts were estimated. The protocol was immunoSEQ multiplex PCR, while the TCRdb copy is restricted to in-frame clones and leaves out a portion. For V, J and clone size, that table is used; D and trimming come from the DNA. This table holds 100,000 or so clones, 92% found once. These data come from a study of blood T cell repertoires in COVID-19. Study-wide context: From the United States, Italy and Spain came samples of acute and convalescent COVID-19. From T cells, B-cell-depleted T cells, or PBMCs came the material, which was cDNA or gDNA.

V lost 2 bases to trimming and J lost 2 bases, with 9 bases between them. Germline V gene data show CDR1 as GTSNPN and CDR2 as SVGIG (reference sequence). This CDR3 is 13 amino acids long. The chain has TRBV30 and TRBJ2-5, with TRBD1 as a possible D gene (5 bases). The receptor's source is a man aged 65-85 years with acute or convalescent COVID-19. Sequencing used peripheral blood. Written as DNA, the CDR3 is TGTGCCTGGAGTCGACAGTTTCAAGAGACCCAGTACTTC. Amino acid sequence: CAWSRQFQETQYF.